These T cell receptor beta chains were read from a single sample in a study of T cells in Graves' hyperthyroidism and ophthalmopathy. Using its own MiXCR run on the multiplex PCR reads, TCRdb lists one record per CDR3 protein. The table has hundreds of thousands of distinct CDR3 sequences, 15% to 20% seen once. Sequencing used blood. The receptors shown here come from a man aged 35 to 55 with Graves' ophthalmopathy. Both conserved end residues are part of each CDR3.

j_call v_call cdr3_aa
TRBJ1-1 TRBV5-1 CASSDMNTEAFF
TRBJ1-6 TRBV5-6 CASSLYGTAQNSPLHF
TRBJ1-2 TRBV10-3 CAIRDPQSYGYTF
TRBJ2-5 TRBV7-9 CASTTSLGETQYF
TRBJ2-1 TRBV5-1 CASSLDLAGVDEQFF
TRBJ2-5 TRBV27 CASTSAGGQETQYF
TRBJ1-1 TRBV6-2/TRBV6-3 CASTLAPGTEAFF
TRBJ1-1 TRBV19 CASSIRGFPGSETEAFF
TRBJ2-3 TRBV7-6 CASSTIGGAVTDTQYF
TRBJ2-7 TRBV28 CASDRRDRGYEQYF
TRBJ1-2 TRBV20-1 CSARPGTGGYGYTF
TRBJ2-3 TRBV6-2/TRBV6-3 CASSYQAGGGADTQYF
TRBJ2-5 TRBV19 CASTADFGETQYF
TRBJ2-3 TRBV4-2 CASSQADSGALTDTQYF
TRBJ2-2 TRBV29-1 CSVVGSSGELFF
TRBJ1-3 TRBV4-3 CASSQVGAVERNTIYF
TRBJ2-7 TRBV28 CASSLPGRLYEQYF
TRBJ2-3 TRBV11-1 CASSPWTSGTDTQYF
TRBJ2-2 TRBV9 CASSVVGVGSNTGELFF
TRBJ2-7 TRBV28 CASRESGTDAKQYF
TRBJ1-2 TRBV3-1 CASLDSRGYTF
TRBJ1-6 TRBV30 CAWADRGDSPLHF
TRBJ2-1 TRBV12-3/TRBV12-4 CASSPPGGRGNNEQFF
TRBJ1-1 TRBV5-1 CASSLDLRKNTEAFF
TRBJ1-1 TRBV10-1 CASSESGVNTEAFF
TRBJ2-4 TRBV12-3/TRBV12-4 CASSLRASGVYF
TRBJ1-1 TRBV5-1 CASSPSSGEAFF
TRBJ1-6 TRBV20-1 CSADPFRRYNSPLHF
TRBJ2-2 TRBV5-1 CASSLRLDSYTGELFF
TRBJ2-3 TRBV6-1 CASSFRAGWTDTQYF
TRBJ1-2 TRBV5-6 CASRPTGGQNYGYTF
TRBJ1-1 TRBV7-9 CASSLAAERTEAFF
TRBJ1-5 TRBV6-1 CASSRDRPRGQPQHF
TRBJ2-7 TRBV7-9 CASSLDGGQEIVYEQYF
TRBJ2-2 TRBV4-2 CASSHKAGENTGELFF
TRBJ2-1 TRBV9 CASSTLAGGFDNEQFF
TRBJ2-7 TRBV6-5 CASSYSRTSFYEQYF
TRBJ2-2 TRBV7-9 CASSSSPTGDTGELFF
TRBJ2-7 TRBV10-3 CAISENFPSEQYF
TRBJ1-2 TRBV7-2 CASRLGAANYGYTF
TRBJ2-1 TRBV15 CATSTRTVGNEQFF
TRBJ2-1 TRBV7-2 CASSLAGTSGGSEQFF
TRBJ1-1 TRBV29-1 CSTDRGTDEAFF
TRBJ2-1 TRBV27 CASTKDPSGRYNEQFF
TRBJ2-7 TRBV6-1 CASSERATGTGGKYERYF
TRBJ1-1 TRBV7-2 CASSLSRGSEAFF
TRBJ2-3 TRBV29-1 CSVDGGPDTQYF
TRBJ1-2 TRBV6-5 CASSLTRGAYGYTF
TRBJ1-1 TRBV10-3 CAISESNSAALAFF
TRBJ1-4 TRBV27 CASKLQGAREKLFF
TRBJ2-3 TRBV11-1 CASSHPDRNSGPDTQYF
TRBJ1-1 TRBV7-2 CASSRPGWGTEAFF
TRBJ2-7 TRBV7-8 CASSPDVWGRVSYEQYF
TRBJ2-7 TRBV3-1 CASSQGDRGTYYEQYF
TRBJ2-7 TRBV28 CASSFPVRGPSISYEQYF
TRBJ1-6 TRBV6-1 CASGGLRLGDNSPLHF
TRBJ2-7 TRBV6-2/TRBV6-3 CASSYLTASYEQYF
TRBJ1-3 TRBV10-3 CAIGGDTRSGNTIYF
TRBJ2-3 TRBV28 CASSLDTSRTPTDTQYF